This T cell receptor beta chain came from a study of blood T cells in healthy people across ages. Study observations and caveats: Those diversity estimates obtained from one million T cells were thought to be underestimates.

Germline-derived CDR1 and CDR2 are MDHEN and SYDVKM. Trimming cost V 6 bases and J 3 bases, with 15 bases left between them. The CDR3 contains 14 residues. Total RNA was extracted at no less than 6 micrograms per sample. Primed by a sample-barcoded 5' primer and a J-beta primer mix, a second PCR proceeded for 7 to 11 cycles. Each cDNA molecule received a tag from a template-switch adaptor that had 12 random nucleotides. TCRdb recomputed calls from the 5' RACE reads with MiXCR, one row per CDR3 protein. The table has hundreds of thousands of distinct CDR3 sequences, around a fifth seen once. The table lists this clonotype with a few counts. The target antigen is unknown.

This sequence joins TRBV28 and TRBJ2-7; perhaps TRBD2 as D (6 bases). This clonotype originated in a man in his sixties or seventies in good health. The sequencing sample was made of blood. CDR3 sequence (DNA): TGTGCCAGCAGCCCTTGGGGGGACGGCTACGAGCAGTACTTC. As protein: CASSPWGDGYEQYF.